The rows below give T cell receptor beta chains drawn from one sample of a study of a mutant IDH1 vaccine in newly diagnosed glioma. No antigens are known for them. Data came from immunoSEQ multiplex PCR; TCRdb stores just in-frame clones and leaves some out. The table shows about 58,000 clones, with 84% occurring only once. The material sequenced was PBMCs, taken from a glioma patient whose treatment included an IDH1 peptide vaccine. The receptors shown here come from a woman aged 45 to 65 with glioma. CDR3s include the opening cysteine and the closing phenylalanine or tryptophan. D genes are given only for firm matches. Rows may omit the clone size; those that give it use once, few, many or a size class.

j_gene | abundance | d_gene | v_gene | len | CDR3nt | CDR3aa
TRBJ1-2 | NA | NA | TRBV2 | 13 | TGTGCCAGCAGGACCGAGGGAGCTTATGGCTACACCTTC | CASRTEGAYGYTF
TRBJ1-1 | NA | TRBD1 | TRBV7-2 | 14 | TGTGCCAGCAGCTTTTTACAGGGGAGCTCTGAAGCTTTCTTT | CASSFLQGSSEAFF
TRBJ1-6 | NA | TRBD1 | TRBV5-4 | 13 | TGTGCCAGCAGCTCAACAGGGGGATCACCCCTCCACTTT | CASSSTGGSPLHF
TRBJ1-1 | once | NA | TRBV7-8 | 14 | TGTGCCAGCAGCTCCAGGGGAGATTCCACTGAAGCTTTCTTT | CASSSRGDSTEAFF
TRBJ1-2 | NA | NA | TRBV20-1 | 9 | TGCAGTGCTGACTATGGCTACACCTTC | CSADYGYTF
TRBJ2-3 | NA | NA | TRBV2 | 15 | TGTGCCAGCAGTGAGACTCCACTGGGTACAGATACGCAGTATTTT | CASSETPLGTDTQYF
TRBJ2-7 | once | NA | TRBV2 | 12 | TGTGCCAGCACCCGGACAGCCTACGAGCAGTACTTC | CASTRTAYEQYF
TRBJ1-5 | NA | TRBD1 | TRBV7-2 | 14 | TGTGCCAGCAGCGCCCGACAGGGGAATCAGCCCCAGCATTTT | CASSARQGNQPQHF
TRBJ2-7 | NA | NA | TRBV14 | 15 | TGTGCCAGCAGCGACCTCAGGCAGGGAATCAACGAGCAGTACTTC | CASSDLRQGINEQYF
TRBJ2-5 | NA | NA | TRBV5-6 | 12 | TGTGCCAGCAGCTTTGCCGCCCAGAATGAGTACTTC | CASSFAAQNEYF
TRBJ1-5 | once | TRBD1 | TRBV19 | 15 | TGTGCCAGTAGGAAGACAGGGAGAGGCAATCAGCCCCAGCATTTT | CASRKTGRGNQPQHF
TRBJ2-1 | NA | TRBD1 | TRBV30 | 11 | TGTGCCTGGACAGGGGGCATTGAGCAGTTCTTC | CAWTGGIEQFF
TRBJ2-7 | NA | TRBD1 | TRBV13 | 15 | TGTGCCAGCAGCCTCGCCGGACAGGTTTCCTACGAGCAGTACTTC | CASSLAGQVSYEQYF
TRBJ1-5 | NA | NA | TRBV2 | 14 | TGTGCCAGCAGTGAATTCAGAAGCAATCAGCCCCAGCATTTT | CASSEFRSNQPQHF
TRBJ2-1 | NA | NA | TRBV29-1 | 12 | TGCAGCGCCCGTAGCGAAGGGGCTGAGCAGTTCTTC | CSARSEGAEQFF
TRBJ2-5 | NA | TRBD2 | TRBV5-1 | 16 | TGCGCCAGCAGCCCGGGGGGACTAGCGAATAAAGAGACCCAGTACTTC | CASSPGGLANKETQYF
TRBJ1-1 | few | TRBD1 | TRBV29-1 | 12 | TGCAGCGCTGACAGGGGGGACACTGAAGCTTTCTTT | CSADRGDTEAFF
TRBJ2-3 | NA | TRBD1 | TRBV19 | 17 | TGTGCCAGTAGACCAGGGACAGGGGGCCCGCGGGGAGATACGCAGTATTTT | CASRPGTGGPRGDTQYF
TRBJ2-3 | NA | NA | TRBV6-5 | 15 | TGTGCCAGCAGTTACGGATACGGAAGCACAGATACGCAGTATTTT | CASSYGYGSTDTQYF
TRBJ2-2 | NA | TRBD2 | TRBV7-2 | 18 | TGTGCCAGCAGCTTAGGGCCGGGGGGTAGGGGTAACACCGGGGAGCTGTTTTTT | CASSLGPGGRGNTGELFF
TRBJ1-2 | NA | NA | TRBV14 | 15 | TGTGCCAGCAGCAAGTCTGCGGGGTTGGGCTATGGCTACACCTTC | CASSKSAGLGYGYTF
TRBJ2-2 | NA | TRBD1 | TRBV29-1 | 14 | TGCAGCGTCGGACAGGGATGGTACACCGGGGAGCTGTTTTTT | CSVGQGWYTGELFF
TRBJ1-2 | NA | NA | TRBV5-4 | 12 | TGTGCCAGCAGCCTGACAAGGGAGGACTACACCTTC | CASSLTREDYTF
TRBJ2-3 | NA | NA | TRBV6-1 | 16 | TGTGCCAGCAGTGAAGCGCAGGGGACTAGCACAGATACGCAGTATTTT | CASSEAQGTSTDTQYF
TRBJ2-7 | NA | TRBD2 | TRBV19 | 14 | TGTGCCAGTAGTTTTGCTAGCGGGGAATACGAGCAGTACTTC | CASSFASGEYEQYF
TRBJ1-4 | NA | NA | TRBV29-1 | 15 | TGCAGCGTCACTAGGGGAGGGGGTAACGGTGAAAAACTGTTTTTT | CSVTRGGGNGEKLFF
TRBJ2-3 | NA | NA | TRBV9 | 16 | TGTGCCAGCAGCGGTGGGACGGCCGGACTCACAGATACGCAGTATTTT | CASSGGTAGLTDTQYF
TRBJ1-6 | NA | NA | TRBV7-9 | 17 | TGTGCCAGCAGCTTAGAAGTCCCAGGCTCCTATAATTCACCCCTCCACTTT | CASSLEVPGSYNSPLHF
TRBJ2-5 | NA | NA | TRBV7-6 | 16 | TGTGCCAGCAGCGGAGAGTCCGGGGGCGCGGACGAGACCCAGTACTTC | CASSGESGGADETQYF
TRBJ1-5 | NA | TRBD1 | TRBV4-1 | 14 | TGCGCCAGCAGCCAAGATTCGGGACAGCCCCCCCAGCATTTT | CASSQDSGQPPQHF
TRBJ1-1 | NA | TRBD1 | TRBV29-1 | 12 | TGCAGCGGGCGGACAGGTCGCACTGAAGCTTTCTTT | CSGRTGRTEAFF
TRBJ1-3 | once | NA | TRBV15 | 15 | TGTGCCACCAGCTCCGGGTGGCAAGCTGGAAACACCATATATTTT | CATSSGWQAGNTIYF
TRBJ1-3 | NA | TRBD1 | TRBV5-4 | 15 | TGTGCCAGCAGCCGCGGGGACAGCTCTGGAAACACCATATATTTT | CASSRGDSSGNTIYF
TRBJ1-1 | NA | NA | TRBV6-5 | 14 | TGTGCCAGCACCTTGGACGGGGAGAACACTGAAGCTTTCTTT | CASTLDGENTEAFF
TRBJ1-6 | few | NA | TRBV19 | 12 | TGTGCCAGTAGTATAGGTGGTTCACCCCTCCACTTT | CASSIGGSPLHF
TRBJ1-1 | NA | NA | TRBV5-1 | 13 | TGCGCCAGCAGCTCTGCAGGGGAAACTGAAGCTTTCTTT | CASSSAGETEAFF
TRBJ1-1 | NA | NA | TRBV7-2 | 14 | TGTGCCAGCAGCTACGGGACCATGAACACTGAAGCTTTCTTT | CASSYGTMNTEAFF
TRBJ2-5 | NA | NA | TRBV5-1 | 12 | TGCGCCAGCAGCTCAGGGACGGAGACCCAGTACTTC | CASSSGTETQYF
TRBJ2-5 | NA | NA | TRBV6-5 | 14 | TGTGCCAGCAGTTACGGAGGGGGAGTGGAGACCCAGTACTTC | CASSYGGGVETQYF
TRBJ2-1 | NA | TRBD2 | TRBV7-9 | 14 | TGTGCCAGCAGCTTCTCCTCAGCGGGGGGAGAGCAGTTCTTC | CASSFSSAGGEQFF
TRBJ2-7 | once | TRBD2 | TRBV9 | 13 | TGTGCCAGCAGCGTTAGCGGGGGGGTCGAGCAGTACTTC | CASSVSGGVEQYF
TRBJ1-2 | NA | TRBD1 | TRBV6-6 | 14 | TGTGCCAGCAGTGCTACAGGGGAAGGCTATGGCTACACCTTC | CASSATGEGYGYTF
TRBJ1-6 | NA | NA | TRBV7-2 | 15 | TGTGCCAGCAGCTTAGCCGGGGGGGATAATTCACCCCTCCACTTT | CASSLAGGDNSPLHF
TRBJ1-4 | NA | NA | TRBV7-9 | 15 | TGTGCCAGCAGCTTAGGACAGTTAGAATCTGAAAAACTGTTTTTT | CASSLGQLESEKLFF
TRBJ2-5 | NA | NA | TRBV4-2 | 17 | TGTGCCAGCAGCCAAGCGGTGGCGGGGTACTGGCAAGAGACCCAGTACTTC | CASSQAVAGYWQETQYF
TRBJ1-5 | few | NA | TRBV15 | 15 | TGTGCCACCAGCAGAGATCCAGGTCCTAATCAGCCCCAGCATTTT | CATSRDPGPNQPQHF
TRBJ1-6 | NA | NA | TRBV6-1 | 12 | TGTGCCAGCAGGCACAATAATTCACCCCTCCACTTT | CASRHNNSPLHF
TRBJ2-7 | NA | TRBD1 | TRBV27 | 13 | TGTGCCAGCAGTGAACAGGGGGCGGGGGAGCAGTACTTC | CASSEQGAGEQYF
TRBJ1-2 | NA | TRBD1 | TRBV4-1 | 15 | TGCGCCAGCAGCCAAGAACGACAGGGGAACTATGGCTACACCTTC | CASSQERQGNYGYTF